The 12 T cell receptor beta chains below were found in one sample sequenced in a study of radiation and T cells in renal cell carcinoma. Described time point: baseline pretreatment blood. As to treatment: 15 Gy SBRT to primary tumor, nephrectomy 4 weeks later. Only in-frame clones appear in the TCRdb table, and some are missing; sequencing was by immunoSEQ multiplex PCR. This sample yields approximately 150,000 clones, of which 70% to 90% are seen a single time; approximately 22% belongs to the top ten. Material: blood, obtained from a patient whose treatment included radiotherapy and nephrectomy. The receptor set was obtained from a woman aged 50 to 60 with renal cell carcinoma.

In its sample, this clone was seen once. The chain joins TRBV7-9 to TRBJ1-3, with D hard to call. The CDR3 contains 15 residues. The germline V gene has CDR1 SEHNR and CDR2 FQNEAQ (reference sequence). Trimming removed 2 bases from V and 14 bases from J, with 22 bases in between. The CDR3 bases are TGTGCCAGCAGCTTAAGGGTACTTCCTGGAAACAGCCTATATTTT. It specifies CASSLRVLPGNSLYF.

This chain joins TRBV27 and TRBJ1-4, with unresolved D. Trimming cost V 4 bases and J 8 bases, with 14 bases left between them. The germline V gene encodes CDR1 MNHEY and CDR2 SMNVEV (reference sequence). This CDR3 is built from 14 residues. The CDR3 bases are TGTGCCAGCAGTTCCAGTATTCTAGGGGAAAAACTGTTTTTT. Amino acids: CASSSSILGEKLFF.

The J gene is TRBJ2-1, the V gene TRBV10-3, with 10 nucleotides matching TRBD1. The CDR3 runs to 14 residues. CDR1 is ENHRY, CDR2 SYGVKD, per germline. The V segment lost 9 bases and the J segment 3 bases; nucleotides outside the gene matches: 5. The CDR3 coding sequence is TGTGCCATTGCCGGGACAGGGGACTACAATGAGCAGTTCTTC. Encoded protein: CAIAGTGDYNEQFF.

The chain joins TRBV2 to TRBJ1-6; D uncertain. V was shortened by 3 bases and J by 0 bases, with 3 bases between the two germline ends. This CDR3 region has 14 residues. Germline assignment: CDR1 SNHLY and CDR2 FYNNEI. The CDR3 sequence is CASSEGSYNSPLHF. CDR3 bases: TGTGCCAGCAGTGAGGGCTCCTATAATTCACCCCTCCACTTT.

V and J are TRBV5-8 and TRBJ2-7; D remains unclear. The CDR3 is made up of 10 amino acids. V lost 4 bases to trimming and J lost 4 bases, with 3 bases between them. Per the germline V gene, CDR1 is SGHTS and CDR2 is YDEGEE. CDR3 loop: CASSRYEQYF. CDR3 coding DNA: TGTGCCAGCAGCCGTTACGAGCAGTACTTC.

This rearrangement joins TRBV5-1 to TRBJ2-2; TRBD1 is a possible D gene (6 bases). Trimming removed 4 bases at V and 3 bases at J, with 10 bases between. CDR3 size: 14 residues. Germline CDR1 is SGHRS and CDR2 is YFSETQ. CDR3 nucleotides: TGCGCCAGCAGCCCGGACAGCGACACCGGGGAGCTGTTTTTT. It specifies CASSPDSDTGELFF.

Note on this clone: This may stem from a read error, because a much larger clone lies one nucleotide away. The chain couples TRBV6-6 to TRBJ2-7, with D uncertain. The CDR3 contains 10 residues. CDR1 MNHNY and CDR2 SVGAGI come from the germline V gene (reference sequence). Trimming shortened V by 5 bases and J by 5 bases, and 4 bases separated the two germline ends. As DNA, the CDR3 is TGTGCCAGCAGTGAACACGAGCAGTACTTC. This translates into CASSEHEQYF.

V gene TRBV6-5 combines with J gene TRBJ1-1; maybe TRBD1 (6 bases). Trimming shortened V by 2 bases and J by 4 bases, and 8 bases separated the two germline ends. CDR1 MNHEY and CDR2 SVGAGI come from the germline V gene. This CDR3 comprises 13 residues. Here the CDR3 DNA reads TGTGCCAGCAGTTACAGCAGGGGCACTGAAGCTTTCTTT. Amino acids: CASSYSRGTEAFF.

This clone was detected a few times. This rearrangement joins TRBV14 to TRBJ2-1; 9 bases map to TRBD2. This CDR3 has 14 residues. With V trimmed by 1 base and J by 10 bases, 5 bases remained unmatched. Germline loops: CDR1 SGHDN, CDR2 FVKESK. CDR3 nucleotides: TGTGCCAGCAGCCAAGGGCTAGGACTAGCGGAGCAGTTCTTC. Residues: CASSQGLGLAEQFF. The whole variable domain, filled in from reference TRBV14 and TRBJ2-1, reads EAGVTQFPSHSVIEKGQTVTLRCDPISGHDNLYWYRRVMGKEIKFLLHFVKESKQDESGMPNNRFLAERTGGTYSTLKVQPAELEDSGVYFCASSQGLGLAEQFFGPGTRLTVL.

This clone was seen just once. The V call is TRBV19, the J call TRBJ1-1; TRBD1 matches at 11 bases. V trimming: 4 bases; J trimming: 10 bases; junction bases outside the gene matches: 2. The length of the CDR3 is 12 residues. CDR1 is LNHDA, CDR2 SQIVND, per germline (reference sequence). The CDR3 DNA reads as TGTGCCAGTAGTACGGGGACAGGGGGAGCTTTCTTT. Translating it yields CASSTGTGGAFF.

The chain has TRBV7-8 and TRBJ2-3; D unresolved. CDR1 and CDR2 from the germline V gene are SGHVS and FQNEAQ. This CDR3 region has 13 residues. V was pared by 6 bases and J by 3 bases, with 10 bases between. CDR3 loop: CASREKLTDTQYF. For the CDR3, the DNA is TGTGCCAGCAGGGAGAAGCTGACAGATACGCAGTATTTT.

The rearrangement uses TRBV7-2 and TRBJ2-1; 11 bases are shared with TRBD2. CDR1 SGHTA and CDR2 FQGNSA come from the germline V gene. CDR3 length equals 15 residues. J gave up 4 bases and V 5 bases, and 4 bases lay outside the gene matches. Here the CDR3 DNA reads TGTGCCAGCAGCCGTAGCGGGGGGGGGTACAATGAGCAGTTCTTC. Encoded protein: CASSRSGGGYNEQFF. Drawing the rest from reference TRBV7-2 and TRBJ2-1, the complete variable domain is GAGVSQSPSNKVTEKGKDVELRCDPISGHTALYWYRQSLGQGLEFLIYFQGNSAPDKSGLPSDRFSAERTGGSVSTLTIQRTQQEDSAVYLCASSRSGGGYNEQFFGPGTRLTVL.